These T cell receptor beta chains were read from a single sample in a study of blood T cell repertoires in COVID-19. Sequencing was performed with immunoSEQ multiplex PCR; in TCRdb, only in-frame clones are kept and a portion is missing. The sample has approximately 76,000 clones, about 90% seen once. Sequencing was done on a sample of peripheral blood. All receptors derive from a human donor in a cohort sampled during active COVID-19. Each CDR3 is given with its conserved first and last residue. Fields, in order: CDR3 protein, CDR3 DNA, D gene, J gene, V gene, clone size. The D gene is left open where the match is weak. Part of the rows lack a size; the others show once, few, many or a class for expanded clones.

CDR3aa: CASSEVRGTDTQYF
CDR3nt: TGCGCCAGCAGTGAAGTCAGGGGCACAGATACGCAGTATTTT
d_gene: .
j_gene: TRBJ2-3
v_gene: TRBV10-1
abundance: .

CDR3aa: CASSFIGRGGSNEQFF
CDR3nt: TGTGCCAGCAGCTTTATAGGGCGGGGGGGATCTAATGAGCAGTTCTTC
d_gene: TRBD2
j_gene: TRBJ2-1
v_gene: TRBV11-2
abundance: .

CDR3aa: CASSQGGAGKETQYF
CDR3nt: TGCGCCAGCAGCCAAGGCGGGGCGGGAAAAGAGACCCAGTACTTC
d_gene: .
j_gene: TRBJ2-5
v_gene: TRBV4-1
abundance: .

CDR3aa: CASSPELGAKGNTIYF
CDR3nt: TGCGCCAGCAGCCCCGAGCTGGGGGCGAAAGGAAACACCATATATTTT
d_gene: .
j_gene: TRBJ1-3
v_gene: TRBV5-1
abundance: .

CDR3aa: CASSQNVGTGLYGYTF
CDR3nt: TGTGCCAGCAGCCAAAACGTCGGGACAGGGCTTTATGGCTACACCTTC
d_gene: TRBD1
j_gene: TRBJ1-2
v_gene: TRBV4-2
abundance: .

CDR3aa: CASSPTDRPSYNEQFF
CDR3nt: TGTGCCAGCAGCCCAACCGACAGGCCCTCCTACAATGAGCAGTTCTTC
d_gene: .
j_gene: TRBJ2-1
v_gene: TRBV7-9
abundance: .

CDR3aa: CASSSIQGTNYGYTF
CDR3nt: TGTGCCAGCAGTTCTATACAGGGGACTAACTATGGCTACACCTTC
d_gene: TRBD1
j_gene: TRBJ1-2
v_gene: TRBV27
abundance: .

CDR3aa: CASSLKILSSGNTIYF
CDR3nt: TGTGCCAGCAGCTTAAAGATTTTGAGCTCTGGAAACACCATATATTTT
d_gene: .
j_gene: TRBJ1-3
v_gene: TRBV7-2
abundance: .

CDR3aa: CASILGLNTEAFF
CDR3nt: .
d_gene: .
j_gene: TRBJ1-1
v_gene: TRBV2
abundance: .

CDR3aa: CASSQDRGGIEAFF
CDR3nt: TGCGCCAGCAGCCAAGATAGAGGCGGGATTGAAGCTTTCTTT
d_gene: .
j_gene: TRBJ1-1
v_gene: TRBV4-1
abundance: .

CDR3aa: CASSVRDREVSGYGYTF
CDR3nt: TGTGCCAGCAGCGTCCGGGACAGGGAGGTCTCGGGGTATGGCTACACCTTC
d_gene: TRBD1
j_gene: TRBJ1-2
v_gene: TRBV7-9
abundance: .

CDR3aa: CASSLGLTISYNSPLHF
CDR3nt: TGTGCCAGCAGCCTGGGACTTACGATCTCCTATAATTCACCCCTCCACTTT
d_gene: .
j_gene: TRBJ1-6
v_gene: TRBV14
abundance: .

CDR3aa: CASSLEVSGLNEQYF
CDR3nt: TGCGCCAGCAGCTTAGAGGTGTCAGGGCTTAACGAGCAGTACTTC
d_gene: .
j_gene: TRBJ2-7
v_gene: TRBV5-1
abundance: few

CDR3aa: CASSEGQGLSGNTIYF
CDR3nt: TGCGCCAGCAGCGAAGGACAGGGACTCTCTGGAAACACCATATATTTT
d_gene: TRBD1
j_gene: TRBJ1-3
v_gene: TRBV5-1
abundance: .

CDR3aa: CASSLLLTGIFSNSNQPQHF
CDR3nt: TGTGCCAGCAGTCTCCTTCTCACAGGGATATTTAGTAATAGCAATCAGCCCCAGCATTTT
d_gene: .
j_gene: TRBJ1-5
v_gene: TRBV28
abundance: .

CDR3aa: CASVSGGGNEQFF
CDR3nt: TGTGCCAGTGTTAGCGGGGGGGGGAATGAGCAGTTCTTC
d_gene: TRBD2
j_gene: TRBJ2-1
v_gene: TRBV10-3
abundance: .

CDR3aa: CASSVATGLGPDTQYF
CDR3nt: TGTGCCAGCAGCGTAGCCACGGGACTAGGCCCAGATACGCAGTATTTT
d_gene: TRBD2
j_gene: TRBJ2-3
v_gene: TRBV9
abundance: .